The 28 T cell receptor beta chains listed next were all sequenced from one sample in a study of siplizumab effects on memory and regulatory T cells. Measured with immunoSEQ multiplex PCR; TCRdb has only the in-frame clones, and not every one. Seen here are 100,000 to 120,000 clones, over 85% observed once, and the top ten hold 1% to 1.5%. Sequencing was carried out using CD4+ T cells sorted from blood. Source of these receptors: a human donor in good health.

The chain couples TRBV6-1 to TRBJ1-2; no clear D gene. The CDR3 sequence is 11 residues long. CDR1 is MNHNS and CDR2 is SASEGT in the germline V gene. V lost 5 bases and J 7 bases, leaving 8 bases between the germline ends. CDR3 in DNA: TGTGCCAGCAGTTACCTGGGTGGCTACACCTTC. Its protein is CASSYLGGYTF.

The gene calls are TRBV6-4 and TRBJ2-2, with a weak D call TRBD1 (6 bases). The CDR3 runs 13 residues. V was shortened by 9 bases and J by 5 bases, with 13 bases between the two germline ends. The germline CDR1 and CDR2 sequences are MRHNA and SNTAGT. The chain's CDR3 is CASSDRGTGELFF. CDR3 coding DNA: TGTGCCAGTTCGGACAGAGGGACCGGGGAGCTGTTTTTT.

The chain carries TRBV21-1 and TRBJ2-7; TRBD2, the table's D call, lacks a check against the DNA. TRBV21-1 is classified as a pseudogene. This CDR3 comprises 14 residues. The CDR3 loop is CASSQQRTQYEQYF. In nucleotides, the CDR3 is TGTGCCAGCAGCCAGCAGCGGACCCAATACGAGCAGTACTTC.

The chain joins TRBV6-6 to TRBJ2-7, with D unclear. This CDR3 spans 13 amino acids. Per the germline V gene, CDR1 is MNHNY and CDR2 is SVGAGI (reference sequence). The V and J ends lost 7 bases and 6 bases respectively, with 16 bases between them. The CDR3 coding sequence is TGTGCCAGCATGGGAACTGACTCGCCCGAGCAGTACTTC. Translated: CASMGTDSPEQYF.

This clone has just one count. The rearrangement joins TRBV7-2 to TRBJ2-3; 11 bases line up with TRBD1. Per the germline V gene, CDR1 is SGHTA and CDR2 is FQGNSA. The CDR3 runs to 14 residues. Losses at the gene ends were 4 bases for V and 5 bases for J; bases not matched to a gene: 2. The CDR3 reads CASSSDRGQDTQYF. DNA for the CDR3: TGTGCCAGCAGCTCGGACAGGGGGCAAGATACGCAGTATTTT.

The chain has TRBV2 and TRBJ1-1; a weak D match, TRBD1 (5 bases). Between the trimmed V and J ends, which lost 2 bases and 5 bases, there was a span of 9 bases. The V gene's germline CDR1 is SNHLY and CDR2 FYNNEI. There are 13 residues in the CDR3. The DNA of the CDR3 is TGTGCCAGCAGTGAACGGGGGGGAACTGAAGCTTTCTTT. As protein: CASSERGGTEAFF.

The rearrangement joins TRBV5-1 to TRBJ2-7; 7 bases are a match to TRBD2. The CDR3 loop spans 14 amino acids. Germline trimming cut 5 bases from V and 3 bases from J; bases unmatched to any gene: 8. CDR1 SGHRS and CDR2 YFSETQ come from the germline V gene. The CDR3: CASRVGGTNYEQYF. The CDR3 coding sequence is TGCGCCAGCAGGGTGGGGGGGACTAACTACGAGCAGTACTTC.

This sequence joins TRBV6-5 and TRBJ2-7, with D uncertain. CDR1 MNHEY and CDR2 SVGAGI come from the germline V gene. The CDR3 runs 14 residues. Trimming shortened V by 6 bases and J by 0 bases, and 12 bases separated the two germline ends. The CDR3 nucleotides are TGTGCCAGCAGGCAACAGAGGAGCTCCTACGAGCAGTACTTC. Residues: CASRQQRSSYEQYF.

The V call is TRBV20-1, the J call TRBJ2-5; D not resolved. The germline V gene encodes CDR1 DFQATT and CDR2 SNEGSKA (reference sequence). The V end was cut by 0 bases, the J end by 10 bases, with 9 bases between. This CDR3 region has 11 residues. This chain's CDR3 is CSARDWADQYF. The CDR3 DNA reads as TGCAGTGCTAGAGATTGGGCAGACCAGTACTTC.

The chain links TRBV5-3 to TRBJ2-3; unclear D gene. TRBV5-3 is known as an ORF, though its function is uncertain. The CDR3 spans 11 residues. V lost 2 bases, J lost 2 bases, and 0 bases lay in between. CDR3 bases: TGTGCCAGAAGCTTCACAGATACGCAGTATTTT. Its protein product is CARSFTDTQYF.

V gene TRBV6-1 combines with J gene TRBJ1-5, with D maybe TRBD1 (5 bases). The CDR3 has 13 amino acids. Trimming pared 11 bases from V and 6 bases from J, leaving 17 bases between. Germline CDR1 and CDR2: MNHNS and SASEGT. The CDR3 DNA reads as TGTGCCTCCGGGAGGGACGTGATTCAGCCCCAGCATTTT. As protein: CASGRDVIQPQHF.

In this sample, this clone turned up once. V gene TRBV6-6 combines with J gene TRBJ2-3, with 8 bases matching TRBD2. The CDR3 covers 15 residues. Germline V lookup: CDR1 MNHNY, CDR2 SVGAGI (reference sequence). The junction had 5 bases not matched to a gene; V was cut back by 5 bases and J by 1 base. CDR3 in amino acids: CASSERGPRTDTQYF. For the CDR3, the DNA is TGTGCCAGCAGTGAGCGGGGGCCCCGCACAGATACGCAGTATTTT.

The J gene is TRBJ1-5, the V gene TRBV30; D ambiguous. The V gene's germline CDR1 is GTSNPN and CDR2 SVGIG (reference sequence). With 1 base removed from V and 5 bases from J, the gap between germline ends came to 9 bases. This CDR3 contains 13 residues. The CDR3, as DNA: TGTGCCTGGAGTGCGGAGGCGTATCAGCCCCAGCATTTT. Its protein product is CAWSAEAYQPQHF.

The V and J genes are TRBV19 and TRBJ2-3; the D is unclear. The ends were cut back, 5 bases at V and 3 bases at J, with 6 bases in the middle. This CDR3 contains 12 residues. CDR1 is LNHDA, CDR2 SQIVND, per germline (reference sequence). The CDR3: CASSPRTDTQYF. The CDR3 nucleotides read TGTGCCAGTAGTCCAAGGACAGATACGCAGTATTTT.

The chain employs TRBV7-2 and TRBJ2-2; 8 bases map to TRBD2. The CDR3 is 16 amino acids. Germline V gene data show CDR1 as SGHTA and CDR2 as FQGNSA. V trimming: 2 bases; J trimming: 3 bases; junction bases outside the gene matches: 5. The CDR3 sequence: CASSLTGGHDTGELFF. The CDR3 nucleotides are TGTGCCAGCAGCTTAACGGGGGGGCATGACACCGGGGAGCTGTTTTTT.

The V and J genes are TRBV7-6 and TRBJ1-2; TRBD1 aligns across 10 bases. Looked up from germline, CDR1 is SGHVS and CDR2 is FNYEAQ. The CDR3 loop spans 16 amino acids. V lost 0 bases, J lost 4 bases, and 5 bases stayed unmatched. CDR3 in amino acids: CASSLAPGQGTYGYTF. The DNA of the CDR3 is TGTGCCAGCAGCTTAGCACCGGGACAGGGGACCTATGGCTACACCTTC.

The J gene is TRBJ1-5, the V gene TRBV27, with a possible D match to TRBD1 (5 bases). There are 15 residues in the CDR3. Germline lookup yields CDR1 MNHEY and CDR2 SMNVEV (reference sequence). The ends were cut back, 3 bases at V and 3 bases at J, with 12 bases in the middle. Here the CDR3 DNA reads TGTGCCAGCAGTTTCCTGGGGGGGGACAATCAGCCCCAGCATTTT. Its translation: CASSFLGGDNQPQHF.

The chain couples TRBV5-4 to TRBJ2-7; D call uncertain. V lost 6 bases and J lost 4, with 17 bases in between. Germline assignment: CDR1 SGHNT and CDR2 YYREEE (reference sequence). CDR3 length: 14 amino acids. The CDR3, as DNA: TGTGCCAGCACCCGGTCGGGTTGGGCGTACGAGCAGTACTTC. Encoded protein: CASTRSGWAYEQYF.

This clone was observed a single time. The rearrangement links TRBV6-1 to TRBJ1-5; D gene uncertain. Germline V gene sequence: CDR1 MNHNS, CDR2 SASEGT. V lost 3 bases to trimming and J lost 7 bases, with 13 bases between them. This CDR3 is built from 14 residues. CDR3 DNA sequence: TGTGCCAGCAGTGAGGGAAGTCTTAGGCAGCCCCAGCATTTT. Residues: CASSEGSLRQPQHF.

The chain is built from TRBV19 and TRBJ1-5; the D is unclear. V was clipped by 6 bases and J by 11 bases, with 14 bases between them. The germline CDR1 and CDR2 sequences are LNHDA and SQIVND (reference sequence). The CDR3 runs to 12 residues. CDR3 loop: CASSPRSRAQHF. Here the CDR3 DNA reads TGTGCCAGTAGCCCCAGATCCCGAGCCCAGCATTTT.

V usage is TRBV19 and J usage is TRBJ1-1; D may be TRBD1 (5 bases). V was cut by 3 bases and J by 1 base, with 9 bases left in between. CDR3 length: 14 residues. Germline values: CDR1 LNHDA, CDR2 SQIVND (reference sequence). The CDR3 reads CASSIAGSNTEAFF. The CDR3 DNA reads TGTGCCAGTAGTATCGCAGGGTCGAACACTGAAGCTTTCTTT.

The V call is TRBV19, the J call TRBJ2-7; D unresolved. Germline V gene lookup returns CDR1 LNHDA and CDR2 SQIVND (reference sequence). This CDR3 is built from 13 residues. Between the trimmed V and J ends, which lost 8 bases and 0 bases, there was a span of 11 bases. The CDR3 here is CASRPAYSYEQYF. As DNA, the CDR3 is TGTGCCAGTCGGCCGGCCTACTCCTACGAGCAGTACTTC. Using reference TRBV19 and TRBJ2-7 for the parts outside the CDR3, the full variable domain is DGGITQSPKYLFRKEGQNVTLSCEQNLNHDAMYWYRQDPGQGLRLIYYSQIVNDFQKGDIAEGYSVSREKKESFPLTVTSAQKNPTAFYLCASRPAYSYEQYFGPGTRLTVT.

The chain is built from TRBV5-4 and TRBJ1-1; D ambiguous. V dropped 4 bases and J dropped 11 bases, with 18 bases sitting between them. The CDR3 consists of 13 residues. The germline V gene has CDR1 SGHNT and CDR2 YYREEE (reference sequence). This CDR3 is CASSPDWLSAAFF. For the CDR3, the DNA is TGTGCCAGCAGCCCAGATTGGTTGTCCGCGGCTTTCTTT.

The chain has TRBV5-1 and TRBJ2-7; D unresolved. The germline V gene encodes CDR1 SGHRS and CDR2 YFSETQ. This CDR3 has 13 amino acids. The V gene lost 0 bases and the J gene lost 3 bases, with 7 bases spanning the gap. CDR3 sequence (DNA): TGCGCCAGCAGCTTGGGCCAGTACTACGAGCAGTACTTC. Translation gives CASSLGQYYEQYF.

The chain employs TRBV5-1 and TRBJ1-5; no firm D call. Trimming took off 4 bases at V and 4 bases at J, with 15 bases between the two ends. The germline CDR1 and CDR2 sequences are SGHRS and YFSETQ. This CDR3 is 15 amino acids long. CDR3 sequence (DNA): TGCGCCAGCAGCCTTAATGGGGTGCCAAATCAGCCCCAGCATTTT. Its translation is CASSLNGVPNQPQHF.

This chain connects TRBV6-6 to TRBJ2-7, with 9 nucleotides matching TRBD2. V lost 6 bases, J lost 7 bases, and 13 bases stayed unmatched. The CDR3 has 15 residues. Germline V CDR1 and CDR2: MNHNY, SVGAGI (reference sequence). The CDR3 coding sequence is TGTGCCAGCAGCCACGGGCGGGAGGGCTCGAGGGAGCAGTACTTC. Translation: CASSHGREGSREQYF.

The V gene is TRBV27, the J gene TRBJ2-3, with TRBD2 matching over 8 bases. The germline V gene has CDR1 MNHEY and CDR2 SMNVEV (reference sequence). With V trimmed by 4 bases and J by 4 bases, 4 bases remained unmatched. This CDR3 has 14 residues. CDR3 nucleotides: TGTGCCAGCAGTTCACGACTAGCGCCAGATACGCAGTATTTT. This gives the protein CASSSRLAPDTQYF.

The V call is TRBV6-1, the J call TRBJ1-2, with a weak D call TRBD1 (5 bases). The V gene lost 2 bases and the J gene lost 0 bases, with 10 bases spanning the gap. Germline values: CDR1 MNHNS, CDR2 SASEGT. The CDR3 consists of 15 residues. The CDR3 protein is CASSEPRGANYGYTF. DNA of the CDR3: TGTGCCAGCAGTGAACCGAGGGGCGCTAACTATGGCTACACCTTC.